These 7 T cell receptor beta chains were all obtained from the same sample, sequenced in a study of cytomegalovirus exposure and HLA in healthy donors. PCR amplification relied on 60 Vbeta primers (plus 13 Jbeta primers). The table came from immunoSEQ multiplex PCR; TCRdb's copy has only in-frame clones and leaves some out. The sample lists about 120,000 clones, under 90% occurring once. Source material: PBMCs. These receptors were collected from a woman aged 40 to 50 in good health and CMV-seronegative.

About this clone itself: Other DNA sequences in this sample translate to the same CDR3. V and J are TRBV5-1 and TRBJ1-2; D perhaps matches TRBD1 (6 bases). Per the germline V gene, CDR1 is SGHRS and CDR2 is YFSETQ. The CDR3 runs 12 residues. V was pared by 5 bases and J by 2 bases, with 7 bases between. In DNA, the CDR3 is TGCGCCAGCAGAACAGGGAACTATGGCTACACCTTC. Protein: CASRTGNYGYTF.

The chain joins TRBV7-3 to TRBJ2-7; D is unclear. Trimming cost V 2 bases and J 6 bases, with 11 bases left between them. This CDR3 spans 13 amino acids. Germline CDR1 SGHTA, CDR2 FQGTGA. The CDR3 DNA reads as TGTGCCAGCAGCTTAGAGGTGATCTCCGAGCAGTACTTC. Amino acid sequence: CASSLEVISEQYF.

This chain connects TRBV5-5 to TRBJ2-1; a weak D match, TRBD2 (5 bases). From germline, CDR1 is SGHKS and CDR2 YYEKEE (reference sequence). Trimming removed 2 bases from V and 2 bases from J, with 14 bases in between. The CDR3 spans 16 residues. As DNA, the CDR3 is TGTGCCAGCAGCTTCGACCTTAGCGAGACCTACAATGAGCAGTTCTTC. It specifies CASSFDLSETYNEQFF.

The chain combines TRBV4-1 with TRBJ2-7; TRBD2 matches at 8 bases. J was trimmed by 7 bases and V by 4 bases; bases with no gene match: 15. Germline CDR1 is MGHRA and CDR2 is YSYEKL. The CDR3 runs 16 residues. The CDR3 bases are TGCGCCAGCAGCCCCTCGGGCAGCGGGAGAGCTTGTGAGCAGTACTTC. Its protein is CASSPSGSGRACEQYF.

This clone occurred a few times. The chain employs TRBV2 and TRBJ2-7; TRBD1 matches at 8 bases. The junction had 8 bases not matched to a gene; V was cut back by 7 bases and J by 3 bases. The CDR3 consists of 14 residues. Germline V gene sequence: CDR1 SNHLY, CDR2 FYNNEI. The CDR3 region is CASKRDRPHYEQYF. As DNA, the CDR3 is TGTGCCAGCAAAAGGGACAGGCCCCACTACGAGCAGTACTTC. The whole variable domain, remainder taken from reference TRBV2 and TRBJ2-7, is EPEVTQTPSHQVTQMGQEVILRCVPISNHLYFYWYRQILGQKVEFLVSFYNNEISEKSEIFDDQFSVERPDGSNFTLKIRSTKLEDSAMYFCASKRDRPHYEQYFGPGTRLTVT.

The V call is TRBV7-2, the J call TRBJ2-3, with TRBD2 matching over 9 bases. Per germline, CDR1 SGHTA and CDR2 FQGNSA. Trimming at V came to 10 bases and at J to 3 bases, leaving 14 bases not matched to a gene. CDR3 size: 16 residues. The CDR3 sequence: CATAGGAGGPTDTQYF. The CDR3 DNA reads TGTGCCACCGCGGGAGGGGCGGGAGGCCCAACAGATACGCAGTATTTT.

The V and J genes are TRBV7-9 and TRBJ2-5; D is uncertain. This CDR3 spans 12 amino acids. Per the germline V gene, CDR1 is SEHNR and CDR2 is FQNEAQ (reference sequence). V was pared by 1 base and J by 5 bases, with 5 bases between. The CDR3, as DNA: TGTGCCAGCAGCTTAGTCGGGGAGACCCAGTACTTC. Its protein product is CASSLVGETQYF.